The TCR beta chain described here comes from a study of blood T cell repertoires in COVID-19. This CDR3 is 15 amino acids long. Germline values: CDR1 SGHDT, CDR2 YYEEEE. The V segment lost 4 bases and the J segment 3 bases; nucleotides outside the gene matches: 7. Repertoires were generated with immunoSEQ multiplex PCR, while TCRdb's copy carries only in-frame clones and drops some. The sample gives about 94,000 clones, less than 85% of which show up once; under 5% is in the top ten. This receptor was identified in a man aged 70 or older with COVID-19, enrolled during active disease. The chain joins TRBV5-6 to TRBJ2-7; TRBD1 matches at 10 bases. The specimen sequenced was peripheral blood. CDR3 amino acids: CASSLGTGVSYEQYF. The CDR3 nucleotides read TGTGCCAGCAGCCTGGGGACAGGGGTGAGCTACGAGCAGTACTTC.